This entry features one T cell receptor beta chain sequence. The sample is drawn from a study of shared clonotypes between healthy human individuals. Study-level information: There were three CD4 naive, three CD4 memory, two CD8 naive and one CD8 memory plates per donor.

The CDR3 has 16 amino acids. CDR1 is MNHEY, CDR2 SVGAGI, per germline. V lost 0 bases and J 2 bases, leaving 13 bases between the germline ends. Positive CCR7 selection of CD45RO-negative cells yielded the naive CD8 cells, and terminally differentiated effector memory CD45RA+ cells were excluded. Healthy HIV-negative adults without recent acute infections or vaccinations served as donors. All the donors were Caucasian adults who lived in Nashville, Tennessee. At deep level, the assay was performed. The method was immunoSEQ multiplex PCR; TCRdb's version includes in-frame clones alone and lacks a portion of them. The table lists nearly 2 million clones, about 95% of them singletons.

The sequence derives from a man between 18 and 35 years old in good health. The sample consisted of naive CD8+ T cells sorted from blood. The chain links TRBV6-5 to TRBJ1-2; a weak D match, TRBD1 (5 bases). CDR3 protein: CASSYSVGERNYGYTF. In DNA, the CDR3 is TGTGCCAGCAGTTACTCGGTAGGGGAGCGAAACTATGGCTACACCTTC.